The text below deals with one TCR beta chain. Antigen specificity is unknown. These data are taken from a study of glioma-infiltrating T cells. Study overall: Presurgical dexamethasone in glioma patients lasted six or fewer days. Blood libraries targeted roughly 4.5- to 10-fold coverage of 850,000 to 1,000,000 T cells.

CDR3 length: 13 residues. Trimming took off 2 bases at V and 2 bases at J, with 7 bases between the two ends. The germline V gene has CDR1 MDHEN and CDR2 SYDVKM. Study results and caveats: CDR3 overlap between tissue and blood was very small.

Using RNA template, CDR3s of TCR alpha and beta were amplified with iRepertoire arm-PCR. In TCRdb, the multiplex PCR reads were re-called with MiXCR into one record per CDR3 protein. The table records a few hundred thousand distinct CDR3 sequences, 41% of them present only once. The sample was glioma tissue, nonneoplastic brain tissue, or PBMCs (not recorded which). The origin of this receptor is a human donor with low-grade glioma or glioblastoma, undergoing nonglioma brain surgery, or in good health (not recorded which). This chain joins TRBV28 and TRBJ2-7; the D is unclear. In DNA, the CDR3 is TGTGCCAGCAGTTTACAACATACCTACGAGCAGTACTTC. Its translation: CASSLQHTYEQYF.